Below are 10 T cell receptor beta chains sequenced from a single sample in a study of T cell repertoires in cytomegalovirus infection. The antigens these receptors bind are not known. TCRdb ran MiXCR on the reads and lists one entry per CDR3 protein. Of some 200,000 distinct CDR3 sequences listed, approximately 40% are singletons. The sequenced sample was CD8+ T cells from cultured PBMCs, obtained from culture after CMV antigen stimulation. All receptors derive from a human donor in good health (CMV status not recorded). Some clones in this sample may be carry-over from other donors' samples.

The V and J genes are TRBV24-1 and TRBJ2-7; D is unclear. The CDR3 totals 11 residues. Trimming removed 8 bases from V and 6 bases from J, with 10 bases in between. CDR1 is KGHDR and CDR2 is SFDVKD in the germline V gene. The CDR3 region is CATTRSGEQYF. In nucleotides, the CDR3 is TGTGCCACCACTAGGTCGGGCGAGCAGTACTTC.

This clonotype has more than one count but fewer than ten. The V gene is TRBV6-1, the J gene TRBJ2-1; the match to TRBD2 covers 8 bases. Germline-derived CDR1 and CDR2 are MNHNS and SASEGT. The CDR3 sequence is 15 residues long. V trimming: 6 bases; J trimming: 2 bases; junction bases outside the gene matches: 6. The CDR3 loop reads CASSSPGLAYNEQFF. The CDR3 nucleotides are TGTGCCAGCAGCTCCCCGGGACTAGCCTACAATGAGCAGTTCTTC.

The chain is built from TRBV5-4 and TRBJ2-3, with TRBD1 matching 9 bases. The CDR3 is 15 residues long. Germline assignment: CDR1 SGHNT and CDR2 YYREEE (reference sequence). V shed 6 bases and J 4 bases; nucleotides not matched to a gene: 9. The CDR3 protein is CASISGTGTSDTQYF. CDR3 in DNA: TGTGCCAGCATCAGTGGGACAGGGACATCAGATACGCAGTATTTT.

The V gene is TRBV5-6, the J gene TRBJ1-5; no clear D gene. Germline V gene lookup returns CDR1 SGHDT and CDR2 YYEEEE. Deletions cut 2 bases from V and 3 bases from J, with 9 bases between. The length of the CDR3 is 14 residues. The CDR3 loop reads CASSFKGFNQPQHF. The CDR3 nucleotides are TGTGCCAGCAGCTTTAAAGGTTTCAATCAGCCCCAGCATTTT.

In its sample, this clonotype was seen a few times. This chain connects TRBV27 to TRBJ2-7; no clear D gene. V lost 5 bases and J lost 3, with 5 bases in between. The CDR3 is 11 amino acids. Germline assignment: CDR1 MNHEY and CDR2 SMNVEV (reference sequence). CDR3 in amino acids: CASSVGYEQYF. CDR3 DNA sequence: TGTGCCAGCAGTGTCGGCTACGAGCAGTACTTC.

The rearrangement uses TRBV28 and TRBJ2-1; 9 positions agree with TRBD1. Unmatched junction bases numbered 4, after V lost 6 bases and J lost 7 bases. Germline loops: CDR1 MDHEN, CDR2 SYDVKM. The length of the CDR3 is 13 residues. CDR3 DNA: TGTGCCAGCAGGGGAGACAGGGGGAATGAGCAGTTCTTC. Amino acids: CASRGDRGNEQFF.

The chain is built from TRBV7-4 and TRBJ1-1; D gene unclear. The ends were cut back, 5 bases at V and 3 bases at J, with 13 bases in the middle. The length of the CDR3 is 14 residues. Germline values: CDR1 SGHVT, CDR2 SQSDAQ. For the CDR3, the DNA is TGTGCCAGCAGCCCCCCATGGATGGACACTGAAGCTTTCTTT. It is translated as CASSPPWMDTEAFF. Using reference TRBV7-4 and TRBJ1-1 for the parts outside the CDR3, the full variable domain is GAGVSQSPRYKVAKRGRDVALRCDSISGHVTLYWYRQTLGQGSEVLTYSQSDAQRDKSGRPSGRFSAERPERSVSTLKIQRTEQGDSAVYLCASSPPWMDTEAFFGQGTRLTVV.

CDR3 sequence (DNA): TGTGCCAGCAGTTCGATTTTCCGAGGTAGCAGCTACACCGGGGAGCTGTTTTTT. Translation gives CASSSIFRGSSYTGELFF. This chain uses TRBV6-2 or TRBV6-3 with TRBJ2-2; D gene ambiguous. This CDR3 is built from 18 residues. Germline loops: CDR1 MNHEY, CDR2 SVGEGT. Trimming stripped 4 bases from V and 3 bases from J, with 21 bases between.

At least ten counts were recorded for this clonotype. The chain is built from TRBV7-2 and TRBJ2-7, with 9 bases that match TRBD2. With 5 bases clipped from V and 0 bases from J, the junction kept 11 bases outside the gene matches. The CDR3 is made up of 17 amino acids. Germline assignment: CDR1 SGHTA and CDR2 FQGNSA. CDR3 residues: CASSLSRLAEISYEQYF. CDR3 sequence (DNA): TGTGCCAGCAGCCTTTCTCGACTAGCGGAAATCTCCTACGAGCAGTACTTC.

This clonotype occurred a few times. The chain links TRBV7-2 to TRBJ1-6, with D perhaps matching TRBD1 (5 bases). The CDR3 consists of 15 residues. Trimming left V 5 bases short and J 10 bases short, with 18 bases between. In germline, CDR1 is SGHTA, CDR2 FQGNSA. CDR3 coding DNA: TGTGCCAGCAGCCCAGACCTTGGGGACTTGTCACCCCTCCACTTT. The encoded protein is CASSPDLGDLSPLHF.